One sample yielded the 5 T cell receptor beta chains listed below, sequenced in a study of cytomegalovirus exposure and HLA in healthy donors. PCR used 60 Vbeta primers and 13 Jbeta primers. Method: immunoSEQ multiplex PCR; TCRdb's copy keeps in-frame clones and lacks some. The sample contains under 60,000 clones, approximately 82% of which appear only once. The sequencing sample was made of PBMCs. These receptors were taken from a man aged 50 to 60 in good health and CMV-seronegative.

The chain recombines TRBV25-1 with TRBJ2-3; no definite D call. CDR1 is MGHDK, CDR2 SYGVNS, per germline. The V gene lost 3 bases and the J gene lost 2 bases, with 6 bases spanning the gap. This CDR3 spans 13 amino acids. Here the CDR3 reads CASSEAVTDTQYF. CDR3 coding DNA: TGTGCCAGCAGTGAGGCGGTCACAGATACGCAGTATTTT.

V usage is TRBV6-5 and J usage is TRBJ2-3; D unclear. In germline, CDR1 is MNHEY, CDR2 SVGAGI. Trimming pared 6 bases from V and 3 bases from J, leaving 13 bases between. The CDR3 is 14 amino acids. The CDR3: CASRIQPLTDTQYF. The CDR3 region has the DNA TGTGCCAGCAGAATACAACCCTTGACAGATACGCAGTATTTT.

This clone was found once. The chain carries TRBV28 and TRBJ1-3, with D tentatively TRBD1 (6 bases). CDR1 is MDHEN and CDR2 is SYDVKM in the germline V gene. The germline V and J ends were trimmed by 7 bases and 0 bases, with 13 bases remaining between them. The CDR3 loop spans 15 amino acids. The CDR3 loop is CASNLGQFSGNTIYF. The CDR3 DNA is TGTGCCAGCAACCTTGGACAGTTCTCTGGAAACACCATATATTTT.

Only a few counts were recorded for this clone. CDR3 sequence: CASSAGVNGELFF. CDR3 coding DNA: TGTGCCAGCAGTGCAGGGGTGAACGGGGAGCTGTTTTTT. The genes are TRBV6-4 and TRBJ2-2; TRBD1 might be the D (6 bases). CDR1 is MRHNA and CDR2 is SNTAGT in the germline V gene. Trimming removed 4 bases from V and 7 bases from J, with 10 bases in between. This CDR3 is 13 amino acids long.

The V and J genes are TRBV7-8 and TRBJ1-4; D is perhaps TRBD1 (5 bases). V gave up 0 bases and J gave up 3 bases, with 11 bases separating them. CDR1 and CDR2 from the germline V gene are SGHVS and FQNEAQ. The CDR3 totals 16 residues. The chain's CDR3 is CASSLAQRGSNEKLFF. CDR3 bases: TGTGCCAGCAGCTTAGCGCAAAGGGGATCTAATGAAAAACTGTTTTTT.